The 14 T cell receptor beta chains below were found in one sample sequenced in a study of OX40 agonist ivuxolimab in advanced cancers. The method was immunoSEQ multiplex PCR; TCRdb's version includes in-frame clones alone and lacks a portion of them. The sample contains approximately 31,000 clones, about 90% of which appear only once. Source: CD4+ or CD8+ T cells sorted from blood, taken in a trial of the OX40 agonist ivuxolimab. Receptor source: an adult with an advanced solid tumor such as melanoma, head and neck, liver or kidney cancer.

CDR3 in DNA: TGTGCCAGCAGCCGGAGCGGGACAGGGCTAGAGACCCAGTACTTC. Residues: CASSRSGTGLETQYF. The V call is TRBV11-3, the J call TRBJ2-5; 9 nucleotides agree with TRBD1. The trim removed 5 bases at V and 4 bases at J, leaving 8 bases unmatched. From germline, CDR1 is SGHNT and CDR2 YENEEA. This CDR3 comprises 15 residues.

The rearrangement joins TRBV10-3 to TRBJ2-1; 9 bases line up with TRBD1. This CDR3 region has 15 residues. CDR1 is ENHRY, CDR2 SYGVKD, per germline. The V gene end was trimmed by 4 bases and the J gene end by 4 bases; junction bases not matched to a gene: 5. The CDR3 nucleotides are TGTGCCATCAGTGGACCGGGACAGGGTTACAATGAGCAGTTCTTC. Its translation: CAISGPGQGYNEQFF.

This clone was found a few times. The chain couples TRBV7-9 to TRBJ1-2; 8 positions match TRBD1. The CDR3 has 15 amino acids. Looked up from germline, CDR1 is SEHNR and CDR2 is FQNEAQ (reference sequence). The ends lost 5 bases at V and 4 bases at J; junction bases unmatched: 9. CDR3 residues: CASSRGHQGAYGYTF. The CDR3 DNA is TGTGCCAGCAGCCGGGGACACCAGGGGGCCTATGGCTACACCTTC.

The CDR3 is CASSYLAGGPHEQYF. In nucleotides, the CDR3 is TGTGCCAGCAGCTATCTAGCGGGAGGGCCCCACGAGCAGTACTTC. V and J are TRBV4-2 and TRBJ2-7, with TRBD2 identical over 12 bases. This CDR3 spans 15 amino acids. Trimming took 5 bases from V and 5 from J; bases not matched to a gene: 7. CDR1 and CDR2 (germline): LGHNA, YNFKEQ.

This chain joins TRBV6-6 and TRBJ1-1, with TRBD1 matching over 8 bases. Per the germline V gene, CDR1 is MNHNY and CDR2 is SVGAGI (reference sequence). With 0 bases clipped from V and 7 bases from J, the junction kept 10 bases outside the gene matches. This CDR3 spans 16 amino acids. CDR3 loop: CASSYSIQQGDLEAFF. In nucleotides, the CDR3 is TGTGCCAGCAGTTACTCGATCCAACAGGGGGACCTTGAAGCTTTCTTT.

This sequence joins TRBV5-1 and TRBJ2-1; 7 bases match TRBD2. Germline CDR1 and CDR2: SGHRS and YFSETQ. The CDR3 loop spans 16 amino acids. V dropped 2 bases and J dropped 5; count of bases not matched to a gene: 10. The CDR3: CASSFGGRAEDNEQFF. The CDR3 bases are TGCGCCAGCAGCTTCGGGGGGAGGGCCGAGGACAATGAGCAGTTCTTC.

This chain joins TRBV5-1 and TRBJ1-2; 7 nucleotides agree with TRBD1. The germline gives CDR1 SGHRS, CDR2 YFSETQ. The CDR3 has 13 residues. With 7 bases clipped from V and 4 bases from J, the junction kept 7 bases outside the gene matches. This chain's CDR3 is CASDRVFAYGYTF. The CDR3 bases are TGCGCCAGCGACAGGGTATTTGCCTATGGCTACACCTTC.

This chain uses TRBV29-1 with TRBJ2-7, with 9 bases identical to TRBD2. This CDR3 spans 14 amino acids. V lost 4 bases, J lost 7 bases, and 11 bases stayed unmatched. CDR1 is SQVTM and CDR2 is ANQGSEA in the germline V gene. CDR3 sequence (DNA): TGCAGCGTTGTAGGGCTAGCGGGATCGGGAGAGCAGTACTTC. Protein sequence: CSVVGLAGSGEQYF.

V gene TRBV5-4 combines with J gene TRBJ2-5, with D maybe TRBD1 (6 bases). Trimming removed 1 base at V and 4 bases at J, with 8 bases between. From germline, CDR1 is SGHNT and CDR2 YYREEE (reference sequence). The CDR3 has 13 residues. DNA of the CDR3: TGTGCCAGCAGCTTGACAGGGAGAGAGACCCAGTACTTC. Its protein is CASSLTGRETQYF.

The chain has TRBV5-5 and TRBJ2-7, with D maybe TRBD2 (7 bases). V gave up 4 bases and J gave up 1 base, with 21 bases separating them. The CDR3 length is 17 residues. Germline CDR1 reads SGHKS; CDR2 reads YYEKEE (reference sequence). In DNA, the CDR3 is TGTGCCAGCAGCCCGGACAGCCTTCAGCGGGGTTCCTACGAGCAGTACTTC. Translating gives CASSPDSLQRGSYEQYF. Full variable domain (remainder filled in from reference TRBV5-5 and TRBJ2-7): DAGVTQSPTHLIKTRGQQVTLRCSPISGHKSVSWYQQVLGQGPQFIFQYYEKEERGRGNFPDRFSARQFPNYSSELNVNALLLGDSALYLCASSPDSLQRGSYEQYFGPGTRLTVT.

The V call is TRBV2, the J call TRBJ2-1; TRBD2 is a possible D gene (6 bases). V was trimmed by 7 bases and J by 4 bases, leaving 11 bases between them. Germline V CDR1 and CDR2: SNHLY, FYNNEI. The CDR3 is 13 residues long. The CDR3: CASKEEGYNEQFF. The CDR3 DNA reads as TGTGCCAGCAAGGAGGAGGGGTACAATGAGCAGTTCTTC.

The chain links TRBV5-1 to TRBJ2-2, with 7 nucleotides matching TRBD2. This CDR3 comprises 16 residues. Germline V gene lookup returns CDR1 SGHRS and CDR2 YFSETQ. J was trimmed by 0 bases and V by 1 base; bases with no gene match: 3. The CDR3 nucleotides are TGCGCCAGCAGCTTGACTAGCGCTTCGAACACCGGGGAGCTGTTTTTT. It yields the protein CASSLTSASNTGELFF.

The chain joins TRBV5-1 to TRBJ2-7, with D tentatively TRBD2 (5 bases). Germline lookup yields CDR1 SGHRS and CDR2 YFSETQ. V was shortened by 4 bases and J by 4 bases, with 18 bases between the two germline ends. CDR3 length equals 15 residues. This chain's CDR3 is CASSIGGSLEYEQYF. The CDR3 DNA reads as TGCGCCAGCAGCATTGGTGGGAGTCTCGAGTACGAGCAGTACTTC.

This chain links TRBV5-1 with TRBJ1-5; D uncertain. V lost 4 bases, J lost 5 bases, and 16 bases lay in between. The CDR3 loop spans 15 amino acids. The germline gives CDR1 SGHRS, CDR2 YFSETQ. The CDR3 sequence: CASSPRPGSDQPQHF. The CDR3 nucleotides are TGCGCCAGCAGCCCCCGGCCGGGGTCAGATCAGCCCCAGCATTTT.